One sample yielded the 8 T cell receptor beta chains listed below, sequenced in a study of blood T cell repertoires in COVID-19. Profiled with immunoSEQ multiplex PCR; TCRdb holds only in-frame clones, not every one. The sample lists 160,000 or so clones, about four fifths occurring once. Sequences were obtained from peripheral blood. The receptors stem from a woman between 65 and 79 years old with acute or convalescent COVID-19.

The chain carries TRBV3-1 (or the pseudogene TRBV3-2) and TRBJ2-5, with a tentative D call TRBD2 (5 bases). With 1 base removed from V and 5 bases from J, the gap between germline ends came to 17 bases. This CDR3 has 16 amino acids. Looked up from germline, CDR1 is LGHDT and CDR2 is YNNKEL (reference sequence). The CDR3 nucleotides read TGTGCCAGCAGCCAAGTAGGGCCCGGGAATGACGAGACCCAGTACTTC. This gives the protein CASSQVGPGNDETQYF.

A remark on this clone: Other DNA sequences within the sample encode an identical CDR3. The V and J genes are TRBV7-9 and TRBJ2-3; the D is unclear. V dropped 5 bases and J dropped 3 bases, with 6 bases sitting between them. The V gene's germline CDR1 is SEHNR and CDR2 FQNEAQ (reference sequence). The CDR3 runs 12 residues. The chain's CDR3 is CASSTSTDTQYF. CDR3 in DNA: TGTGCCAGCAGCACGAGTACAGATACGCAGTATTTT.

The chain joins TRBV28 to TRBJ2-7; no definite D call. Germline V lookup: CDR1 MDHEN, CDR2 SYDVKM. The CDR3 consists of 14 residues. V was shortened by 7 bases and J by 3 bases, with 16 bases between the two germline ends. The CDR3 spells CASNPIGSVYEQYF. Here the CDR3 DNA reads TGTGCCAGCAATCCAATCGGTTCCGTCTACGAGCAGTACTTC. Full variable domain (missing parts from reference TRBV28 and TRBJ2-7): DVKVTQSSRYLVKRTGEKVFLECVQDMDHENMFWYRQDPGLGLRLIYFSYDVKMKEKGDIPEGYSVSREKKERFSLILESASTNQTSMYLCASNPIGSVYEQYFGPGTRLTVT.

The chain employs TRBV4-2 and TRBJ1-2, with 7 bases lining up with TRBD1. The V segment lost 0 bases and the J segment 5 bases; nucleotides outside the gene matches: 3. CDR1 and CDR2 from the germline V gene are LGHNA and YNFKEQ. The CDR3 is made up of 14 amino acids. The CDR3: CASSQEGTAYGYTF. CDR3 nucleotides: TGTGCCAGCAGCCAAGAAGGGACAGCTTATGGCTACACCTTC.

The rearrangement joins TRBV11-2 to TRBJ2-1; 12 bases match TRBD2. With 5 bases clipped from V and 10 bases from J, the junction kept 12 bases outside the gene matches. The CDR3 length is 16 residues. Germline lookup yields CDR1 SGHAT and CDR2 FQNNGV. CDR3 region: CASSKTSGGQADEQFF. For the CDR3, the DNA is TGTGCCAGCAGCAAGACTAGCGGGGGCCAGGCCGACGAGCAGTTCTTC.

The CDR3 loop is CASRLRWGDKAFF. DNA of the CDR3: TGTGCCAGCAGGTTGCGGTGGGGGGATAAAGCTTTCTTT. The gene calls are TRBV2 and TRBJ1-1; the D gene is possibly TRBD1 (5 bases). The CDR3 length is 13 residues. Trimming removed 6 bases at V and 9 bases at J, with 17 bases between. The germline V gene encodes CDR1 SNHLY and CDR2 FYNNEI.

This sequence joins TRBV11-2 and TRBJ2-5; no firm D call. The V end lost 3 bases, the J end lost 5 bases, and 10 bases lay between the germline ends. Germline assignment: CDR1 SGHAT and CDR2 FQNNGV. The CDR3 has 13 amino acids. CDR3 loop: CASSFGRLETQYF. CDR3 coding DNA: TGTGCCAGCAGCTTCGGCAGGCTGGAGACCCAGTACTTC.

This rearrangement joins TRBV6-9 to TRBJ2-3, with a tentative D call TRBD1 (6 bases). The V gene lost 9 bases and the J gene lost 5 bases, with 12 bases spanning the gap. CDR3 length: 12 amino acids. Germline CDR1 and CDR2: MNHGY and SVAAGI. The CDR3 sequence is CASQRGIDTQYF. The CDR3 coding sequence is TGTGCCAGTCAAAGGGGGATAGATACGCAGTATTTT.